This TCR beta chain was documented in a study of T cells in tuberculosis. On the study more broadly: The T cells targeted glucose monomycolate, a mycobacterial lipid, via CD1B. A South African cohort included IGRA-negative adolescents, latently infected IGRA-positive adolescents and adults with active tuberculosis.

V lost 1 base and J lost 3; bases outside the gene matches: 17. The CDR3 sequence is 19 residues long. Germline values: CDR1 SQVTM, CDR2 ANQGSEA. Stated time point: new active TB diagnosis, blood taken before or within 7 days of starting treatment. Sequencing was performed with immunoSEQ multiplex PCR; in TCRdb, only in-frame clones are kept and a portion is missing. Of approximately 53,000 clones listed, roughly 96% are singletons. This sequence was found in an adult with tuberculosis. The sample consisted of PBMCs, taken at tuberculosis diagnosis. J is TRBJ2-1 and V is TRBV29-1, with TRBD2 matching 8 bases. CDR3 DNA: TGCAGCGTTGAAGGGTTGGTGGCGGGAGGTCTAGGGATCTACAATGAGCAGTTCTTC. Protein product: CSVEGLVAGGLGIYNEQFF.